These 32 T cell receptor beta chains were all obtained from the same sample, sequenced in a study of neurological immune-mediated disorders. One entry per CDR3 protein results from TCRdb running MiXCR on the 5' RACE reads. The table has 40,000 to 50,000 distinct CDR3 sequences, 10% seen once; the top ten hold around 21%. Sequenced: PBMCs. The receptors here all came from a woman aged 40 to 50 with HTLV-1-associated myelopathy (HAM/TSP).

This clonotype appeared many times. This chain connects TRBV7-9 to TRBJ2-1; tentative D call: TRBD2 (6 bases). CDR1 SEHNR and CDR2 FQNEAQ come from the germline V gene (reference sequence). Trimming took 5 bases from V and 0 from J, leaving 14 bases between them. CDR3 length: 16 amino acids. The CDR3, as DNA: TGTGCCAGCAGCCCGGGGGACGGCAGCTCCTACAATGAGCAGTTCTTC. Protein sequence: CASSPGDGSSYNEQFF.

This clonotype was counted at least ten times. One junction end disagrees with the germline gene, perhaps due to a read error. The rearrangement links TRBV20-1 to TRBJ1-1; 10 bases align to TRBD1. The CDR3 is 13 residues long. The V gene's germline CDR1 is DFQATT and CDR2 SNEGSKA (reference sequence). The CDR3 is CSASSMSRDRGVF. For the CDR3, the DNA is TGCAGTGCTAGCTCTATGTCCCGGGACAGGGGCGTCTTT.

At least ten counts were recorded for this clonotype. The J gene is TRBJ2-1, the V gene TRBV14, with 7 bases fitting TRBD1. V shed 5 bases and J 9 bases; nucleotides not matched to a gene: 13. The germline V gene encodes CDR1 SGHDN and CDR2 FVKESK. The CDR3 loop spans 15 amino acids. CDR3 coding DNA: TGTGCCAGCAGCGACAGGGTAATGGTTGCGCGTGAGCAGTTCTTC. Translated, it gives CASSDRVMVAREQFF.

In this sample, this clonotype turned up many times. The V and J genes are TRBV20-1 and TRBJ2-1; TRBD2 is a possible D gene (5 bases). The V end lost 3 bases, the J end lost 9 bases, and 18 bases lay between the germline ends. Germline values: CDR1 DFQATT, CDR2 SNEGSKA (reference sequence). The CDR3 extends over 14 amino acids. CDR3 region: CSASRASRISEQFF. The CDR3 DNA reads TGCAGTGCTAGTAGGGCTAGCAGGATAAGTGAGCAGTTCTTC.

This clonotype was recorded many times. The rearrangement joins TRBV28 to TRBJ2-3, with TRBD2 identical over 10 bases. V dropped 8 bases and J dropped 3; count of bases not matched to a gene: 2. From germline, CDR1 is MDHEN and CDR2 SYDVKM. The CDR3 is 13 amino acids. The CDR3 region is CASRSGGTDTQYF. The DNA of the CDR3 is TGTGCCAGCCGTAGCGGGGGGACAGATACGCAGTATTTT. The entire variable domain, with the rest obtained from reference TRBV28 and TRBJ2-3, is as follows: DVKVTQSSRYLVKRTGEKVFLECVQDMDHENMFWYRQDPGLGLRLIYFSYDVKMKEKGDIPEGYSVSREKKERFSLILESASTNQTSMYLCASRSGGTDTQYFGPGTRLTVL.

Ten or more counts support this clonotype. V and J are TRBV7-2 and TRBJ2-7; D perhaps matches TRBD1 (5 bases). This CDR3 has 13 residues. CDR1 is SGHTA, CDR2 FQGNSA, per germline. Trimming cost V 1 base and J 5 bases, with 9 bases left between them. The CDR3 sequence is CASSLVTRDEQYF. The CDR3 DNA is TGTGCCAGCAGCTTAGTAACCAGGGACGAGCAGTACTTC.

This clonotype was recorded at least ten times. The J gene is TRBJ1-2, the V gene TRBV20-1; TRBD1 might be the D (6 bases). V lost 0 bases, J lost 3 bases, and 11 bases lay in between. Germline V gene data show CDR1 as DFQATT and CDR2 as SNEGSKA (reference sequence). The CDR3 spans 14 residues. CDR3 in DNA: TGCAGTGCTAGAGAAGGGGGAACCCACTATGGCTACACCTTC. This gives the protein CSAREGGTHYGYTF.

This clonotype was counted at least ten times. CDR3 in amino acids: CASSLSSAVDTQYF. The CDR3 DNA is TGTGCCAGCAGTTTATCGTCCGCTGTAGATACGCAGTATTTT. The chain recombines TRBV27 with TRBJ2-3; D is unresolved. CDR1 is MNHEY, CDR2 SMNVEV, per germline (reference sequence). This CDR3 comprises 14 residues. Trimming shortened V by 0 bases and J by 5 bases, and 9 bases separated the two germline ends.

This clonotype was detected ten times or more. The V call is TRBV12-3 or TRBV12-4, the J call TRBJ2-3; 8 nucleotides match TRBD1. Germline trimming cut 6 bases from V and 1 base from J; bases unmatched to any gene: 3. This CDR3 has 14 residues. In DNA, the CDR3 is TGTGCCAGCAGGGAGACAGGGGGCACAGATACGCAGTATTTT. This gives the protein CASRETGGTDTQYF.

This clonotype was seen many times. The J gene is TRBJ2-7, the V gene TRBV7-8; TRBD1 agrees at 11 bases. Germline assignment: CDR1 SGHVS and CDR2 FQNEAQ. Trimming took 1 base from V and 2 from J; bases not matched to a gene: 1. The CDR3 spans 15 residues. The CDR3 is CASSLGDRGTYEQYF. As DNA, the CDR3 is TGTGCCAGCAGCTTAGGGGACAGGGGGACCTACGAGCAGTACTTC.

This clonotype was seen repeatedly, ten times or more. V usage is TRBV7-2 and J usage is TRBJ2-5; 7 bases match TRBD2. The V gene's germline CDR1 is SGHTA and CDR2 FQGNSA. The CDR3 has 14 residues. The trim removed 0 bases at V and 3 bases at J, leaving 1 base unmatched. CDR3 sequence reads: CASSLAAGEETQYF. The CDR3 coding sequence is TGTGCCAGCAGCTTAGCGGCGGGGGAAGAGACCCAGTACTTC.

There are many counts of this clonotype. The chain is built from TRBV20-1 and TRBJ2-5; tentative D call: TRBD2 (5 bases). The CDR3 totals 13 residues. Germline CDR1 DFQATT, CDR2 SNEGSKA (reference sequence). Trimming left V 5 bases short and J 5 bases short, with 15 bases between. DNA for the CDR3: TGCAGTGCTTATACTAGTGGTTTGGAGACCCAGTACTTC. Amino acid sequence: CSAYTSGLETQYF.

This clonotype was seen many times. The genes are TRBV7-8 and TRBJ2-2; TRBD1 matches at 7 bases. After removal of 5 bases from V and 7 bases from J, the junction contained 7 bases not matched to a gene. Germline CDR1 is SGHVS and CDR2 is FQNEAQ. CDR3 length: 14 residues. CDR3 sequence: CASSRQGLHGELFF. Here the CDR3 DNA reads TGTGCCAGCAGCCGACAGGGTCTACACGGGGAGCTGTTTTTT.

There are many counts of this clonotype. V usage is TRBV3-1 and J usage is TRBJ2-1; the D call may be TRBD1 or TRBD2 (5 bases each). V gave up 7 bases and J gave up 8 bases, with 15 bases separating them. Germline V gene lookup returns CDR1 LGHDT and CDR2 YNNKEL (reference sequence). The CDR3 is 13 residues long. The CDR3 loop reads CASTRDLPHEQFF. CDR3 DNA: TGTGCCAGCACTCGGGACCTCCCGCATGAGCAGTTCTTC.

At least ten counts were recorded for this clonotype. The CDR3 DNA reads TGCGCCAGCAGCTTGGCCGAGCGGGGGGCCTCCTACGAGCAGTACTTC. Protein sequence: CASSLAERGASYEQYF. The chain has TRBV5-1 and TRBJ2-7, with 9 positions matching TRBD2. V was clipped by 0 bases and J by 0 bases; unmatched bases: 4. The CDR3 totals 16 residues. Germline CDR1 reads SGHRS; CDR2 reads YFSETQ.

Ten or more counts support this clonotype. The chain couples TRBV5-1 to TRBJ2-2, with D tentatively TRBD1 (6 bases). In germline, CDR1 is SGHRS, CDR2 YFSETQ. The CDR3 spans 15 residues. V lost 3 bases to trimming and J lost 7 bases, with 16 bases between them. CDR3 in DNA: TGCGCCAGCAGCTGGTACAGGGAAAGGGGCGGGGAGCTGTTTTTT. As protein: CASSWYRERGGELFF.

Ten or more counts support this clonotype. This chain links TRBV12-3 or TRBV12-4 with TRBJ2-3, with 10 bases matching TRBD1. V was pared by 7 bases and J by 4 bases, with 8 bases of the junction left unmatched. CDR3 length: 15 residues. Written as DNA, the CDR3 is TGTGCCAGCAACCTGGGACAGGGGCGGGCAGATACGCAGTATTTT. Translation gives CASNLGQGRADTQYF.

About this clonotype: A read error may produce the germline difference seen at one junction end. V gene TRBV7-6 combines with J gene TRBJ2-7; the D gene is possibly TRBD1 (7 bases). This CDR3 is 16 amino acids long. CDR1 is SGHVS, CDR2 FNYEAQ, per germline. The CDR3 protein is CAISVDGGQPIYEQYF. The DNA for the CDR3 is TGTGCCATCAGCGTAGACGGGGGACAGCCTATTTACGAGCAATACTTC.

The rearrangement joins TRBV4-1 to TRBJ2-1; TRBD2 matches at 8 bases. The CDR3 extends over 22 amino acids. Trimming took 2 bases from V and 0 from J; bases not matched to a gene: 21. Germline CDR1 reads MGHRA; CDR2 reads YSYEKL. The CDR3 region has the DNA TGCGCCAGCAGCCAATGCAGGATAGGTGCTAGCGGGTGGAAACTCTCCTACAATGAGCAGTTCTTC. Protein product: CASSQCRIGASGWKLSYNEQFF.

In its sample, this clonotype was seen many times. The V and J genes are TRBV5-1 and TRBJ2-3, with D perhaps matching TRBD1 (6 bases). Trimming left V 0 bases short and J 3 bases short, with 8 bases between. The length of the CDR3 is 14 residues. CDR1 and CDR2 (germline): SGHRS, YFSETQ. CDR3 protein: CASSLGGRTDTQYF. The DNA for the CDR3 is TGCGCCAGCAGCTTGGGGGGGCGGACAGATACGCAGTATTTT.

The chain is built from TRBV30 and TRBJ2-1, with D possibly being TRBD2 (7 bases). CDR3 length: 12 amino acids. Germline lookup yields CDR1 GTSNPN and CDR2 SVGIG (reference sequence). Trimming took 6 bases from V and 9 from J, leaving 15 bases between them. Here the CDR3 reads CACQGGDVEQFF. CDR3 bases: TGTGCCTGTCAAGGGGGGGACGTTGAGCAGTTCTTC.

This clonotype was counted ten times or more. This chain joins TRBV4-1 and TRBJ1-6; D unresolved. Trimming cost V 0 bases and J 7 bases, with 10 bases left between them. The germline gives CDR1 MGHRA, CDR2 YSYEKL. This CDR3 region has 15 residues. The DNA for the CDR3 is TGCGCCAGCAGCCAAGATCTCGGTTCAAATTCACCCCTCCACTTT. Translated, it gives CASSQDLGSNSPLHF.

This clonotype was counted at least ten times. The chain uses TRBV5-6 and TRBJ2-3, with 9 bases aligning to TRBD2. This CDR3 spans 16 amino acids. The V gene end was trimmed by 4 bases and the J gene end by 0 bases; junction bases not matched to a gene: 6. The germline V gene encodes CDR1 SGHDT and CDR2 YYEEEE. CDR3 sequence reads: CASSRLSGGSTDTQYF. The DNA of the CDR3 is TGTGCCAGCAGCCGTCTTAGCGGGGGTAGCACAGATACGCAGTATTTT.

There are many counts of this clonotype. This chain connects TRBV7-8 to TRBJ2-1; D ambiguous. CDR3 size: 17 residues. Trimming cost V 5 bases and J 5 bases, with 22 bases left between them. Per germline, CDR1 SGHVS and CDR2 FQNEAQ. Here the CDR3 reads CASSQIPYAEINNEQFF. CDR3 nucleotide sequence: TGTGCCAGCAGCCAGATCCCCTACGCGGAGATAAACAATGAGCAGTTCTTC. The full variable domain, with the rest looked up from reference TRBV7-8 and TRBJ2-1, is GAGVSQSPRYKVAKRGQDVALRCDPISGHVSLFWYQQALGQGPEFLTYFQNEAQLDKSGLPSDRFFAERPEGSVSTLKIQRTQQEDSAVYLCASSQIPYAEINNEQFFGPGTRLTVL.

This clonotype was counted at least ten times. V gene TRBV12-3 or TRBV12-4 combines with J gene TRBJ2-1, with D possibly matching TRBD1 (6 bases). This CDR3 comprises 16 residues. Trimming removed 3 bases from V and 1 base from J, with 13 bases in between. In nucleotides, the CDR3 is TGTGCCAGCAGTTTGTATGGGCAGGGGTCCTACAATGAGCAGTTCTTC. It is translated as CASSLYGQGSYNEQFF.

The rearrangement joins TRBV19 to TRBJ1-2; tentative D call: TRBD1 (5 bases). Germline V CDR1 and CDR2: LNHDA, SQIVND (reference sequence). The CDR3 has 15 residues. The V end was cut by 3 bases, the J end by 6 bases, with 17 bases between. The CDR3 loop reads CASSMGGGVEDGYTF. CDR3 sequence (DNA): TGTGCCAGTAGTATGGGGGGAGGTGTCGAGGATGGCTACACCTTC. The full variable domain, completed using reference TRBV19 and TRBJ1-2, is DGGITQSPKYLFRKEGQNVTLSCEQNLNHDAMYWYRQDPGQGLRLIYYSQIVNDFQKGDIAEGYSVSREKKESFPLTVTSAQKNPTAFYLCASSMGGGVEDGYTFGSGTRLTVV.

This clonotype was counted at least ten times. The V gene is TRBV7-2, the J gene TRBJ1-1; D call uncertain. Germline values: CDR1 SGHTA, CDR2 FQGNSA. V was pared by 0 bases and J by 4 bases, with 12 bases between. CDR3 size: 15 residues. CDR3 sequence: CASSLATQFGTEAFF. CDR3 nucleotides: TGTGCCAGCAGCTTAGCGACCCAATTCGGCACTGAAGCTTTCTTT.

In this sample, this clonotype turned up many times. The chain carries TRBV6-1 and TRBJ1-2, with 8 bases that match TRBD1. V trimming: 6 bases; J trimming: 2 bases; junction bases outside the gene matches: 8. The CDR3 length is 15 residues. The germline V gene has CDR1 MNHNS and CDR2 SASEGT. CDR3 protein: CASRETGALNYGYTF. The CDR3 region has the DNA TGTGCCAGCAGGGAGACAGGGGCCCTCAACTATGGCTACACCTTC.

There are many counts of this clonotype. V and J are TRBV5-1 and TRBJ2-1, with TRBD2 matching 11 bases. CDR3 length equals 16 residues. The trim removed 0 bases at V and 3 bases at J, leaving 2 bases unmatched. Looked up from germline, CDR1 is SGHRS and CDR2 is YFSETQ. Here the CDR3 reads CASSLVAGGVYNEQFF. CDR3 nucleotides: TGCGCCAGCAGCTTGGTAGCGGGGGGGGTCTACAATGAGCAGTTCTTC. The variable domain in full, completed from reference TRBV5-1 and TRBJ2-1, reads KAGVTQTPRYLIKTRGQQVTLSCSPISGHRSVSWYQQTPGQGLQFLFEYFSETQRNKGNFPGRFSGRQFSNSRSEMNVSTLELGDSALYLCASSLVAGGVYNEQFFGPGTRLTVL.

Many counts were recorded for this clonotype. This sequence joins TRBV5-8 and TRBJ2-3, with 12 bases that match TRBD2. The CDR3 sequence is 15 residues long. Germline CDR1 is SGHTS and CDR2 is YDEGEE. V lost 4 bases, J lost 5 bases, and 5 bases stayed unmatched. The CDR3 nucleotides are TGTGCCAGCAGCAAACTAGCGGGGGGAGGAGATACGCAGTATTTT. It is translated as CASSKLAGGGDTQYF.

This clonotype came up many times. The CDR3 sequence is CAISFAGGTYNEQFF. The CDR3 DNA sequence: TGTGCCATCAGTTTCGCGGGGGGGACCTACAATGAGCAGTTCTTC. J is TRBJ2-1 and V is TRBV10-3; 9 bases agree with TRBD2. V lost 5 bases to trimming and J lost 2 bases; unmatched junction nucleotides: 4. The CDR3 consists of 15 residues. CDR1 is ENHRY, CDR2 SYGVKD, per germline.

Many counts were recorded for this clonotype. The chain carries TRBV5-6 and TRBJ2-3, with D possibly TRBD2 on 5 matching bases. The germline V gene has CDR1 SGHDT and CDR2 YYEEEE. The CDR3 covers 16 residues. The ends were cut back, 1 base at V and 9 bases at J, with 21 bases in the middle. This CDR3 is CASSLKEITSGETQYF. As DNA, the CDR3 is TGTGCCAGCAGCTTGAAGGAGATCACCTCCGGGGAGACGCAGTATTTT.